This T cell receptor (beta chain) originates from a study of T-cell memory formation after mild COVID-19. General study findings and limits: Memory sampled before infection contained some responding clones, suggesting cross-reactive memory joined. CD8+ contracting clones occupied EMRA, while CD4+ ones occupied mainly CM and EM.

Using constant-segment primers, 5'RACE produced TCR alpha and TCR beta cDNA libraries carrying sample barcodes and UMIs. Using its own MiXCR run on the 5' RACE reads, TCRdb lists one record per CDR3 protein. The repertoire holds some 150,000 distinct CDR3 sequences, with about 25% as singletons. V was clipped by 5 bases and J by 3 bases; unmatched bases: 5. This CDR3 is built from 14 residues. Germline V gene sequence: CDR1 SEHNR, CDR2 FQNEAQ (reference sequence). As regards this clonotype: What it binds is not known.

Sequencing was carried out using PBMCs or a T cell subset sorted from them (not recorded which). The clonotype was recovered from an adult woman who had mild COVID-19 (a few samples of this study predate the infection). Cell type and time point are not known. The chain is built from TRBV7-9 and TRBJ1-2; 8 nucleotides line up with TRBD1. The CDR3 nucleotides are TGTGCCAGCAGCGGCCAGACAGGGGACTATGGCTACACCTTC. Translation: CASSGQTGDYGYTF.